Detailed here is one TCR beta chain. Its cognate antigen is unknown. Naive CD8 cells comprised CD45RO-negative, CCR7-positively selected cells, excluding terminally differentiated effector memory CD45RA+ cells. Recent vaccinations or acute infections were absent in the healthy HIV-negative adult donors. An assay was performed, and its level was deep. The assay was immunoSEQ multiplex PCR, and TCRdb's table has in-frame clones only and misses some. Here the sample spans 2 million to 2.5 million clones, around 93% being singletons. This specimen belongs to a study of shared clonotypes between healthy human individuals. General observations from the study: An effect of sequencing depth on clonotype sharing among donors was expected.

The CDR3 is 18 amino acids. The junction had 11 bases not matched to a gene; V was cut back by 6 bases and J by 3 bases. The TCR sequence derives from a man younger than 30 in good health. Some clones in this sample may be carry-over from other donors' samples. The chain links TRBV23-1 to TRBJ2-1, with TRBD2 matching over 13 bases. TRBV23-1 is classed as an ORF, of uncertain function. Input material: naive CD8+ T cells from PBMCs. The CDR3 sequence is CASSPTSGRPRVYNEQFF. CDR3 in DNA: TGCGCCAGCAGCCCGACTAGCGGGAGGCCCAGAGTCTACAATGAGCAGTTCTTC.